This T cell receptor (beta chain) was captured in a study of technical replicates of blood from several donors. TCRdb's copy holds only in-frame clones and misses some; the assay was immunoSEQ multiplex PCR. The data show about 59,000 clones, 93% seen once. V lost 3 bases and J lost 8, with 13 bases in between. The CDR3 spans 13 residues. Looked up from germline, CDR1 is MDHEN and CDR2 is SYDVKM. This clone was seen just once. Sequences were obtained from PBMCs. The V call is TRBV28, the J call TRBJ1-2; no firm D call. This receptor was taken from a human donor in good health. Some clones in this sample may be carry-over from other donors' samples. CDR3 DNA sequence: TGTGCCAGCAGTTTTCGCGCGATCCACGGCTACACCTTC. This encodes CASSFRAIHGYTF.